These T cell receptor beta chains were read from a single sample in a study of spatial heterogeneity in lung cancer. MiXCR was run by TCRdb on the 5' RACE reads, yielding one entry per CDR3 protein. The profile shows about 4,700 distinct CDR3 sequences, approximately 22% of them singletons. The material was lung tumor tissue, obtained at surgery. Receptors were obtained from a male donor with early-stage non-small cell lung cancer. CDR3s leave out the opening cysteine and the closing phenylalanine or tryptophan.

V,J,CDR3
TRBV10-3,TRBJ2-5,ASSRQVEETQY
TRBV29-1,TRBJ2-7,SVQQSYEQY
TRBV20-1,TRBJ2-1,SARGSPAQGVEQF
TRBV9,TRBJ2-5,ASSSYREGKETQY
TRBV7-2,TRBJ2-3,ASSLGRSSTDTQY
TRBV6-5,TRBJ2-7,ASSYSSRAHYEQY
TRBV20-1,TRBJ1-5,SASDRAVDQPQH
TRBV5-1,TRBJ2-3,ASSLDGTTDTQY
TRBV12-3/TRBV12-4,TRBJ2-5,ASSFSAAQY
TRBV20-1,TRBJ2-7,SATRDSSYEQY
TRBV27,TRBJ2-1,ASSLLGRERENEQF
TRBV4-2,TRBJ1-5,ASSQGTGGNQPQH
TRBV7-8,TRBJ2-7,ASSFLGQGSYEQY
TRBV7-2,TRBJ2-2,ASSPRTSGRLNTGELF
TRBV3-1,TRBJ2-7,ASSQEGGVIEQY
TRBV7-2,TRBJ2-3,ASRESRTDTQY
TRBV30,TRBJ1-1,AWSVRGRSNTEAF
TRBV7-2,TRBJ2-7,ASSLSQGAREQY
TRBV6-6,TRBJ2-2,ATYTGELF
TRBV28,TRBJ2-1,ASSLTVTYNEQF
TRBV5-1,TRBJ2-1,ASRLRDNVTHSYNEQF
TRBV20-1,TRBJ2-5,SAGVAGFIIETQY
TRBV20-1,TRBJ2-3,SLAGGPTDTQY
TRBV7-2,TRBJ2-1,ASSLGSLANLYNEQF
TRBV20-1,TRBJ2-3,SARMSSTDTQY
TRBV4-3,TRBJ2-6,ASSQEGGTGASGANVLT
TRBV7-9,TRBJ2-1,ASSLVAGSEQF
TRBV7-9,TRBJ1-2,ASRGGPYGYT
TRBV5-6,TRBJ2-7,ASSSTDRGLYEQY
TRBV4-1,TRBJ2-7,ASSQDGLSSSYEQY
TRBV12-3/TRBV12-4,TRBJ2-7,ASSFGAGELEQY
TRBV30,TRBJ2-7,AWSVNRYEQY
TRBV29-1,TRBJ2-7,SVPGQGTYEQY
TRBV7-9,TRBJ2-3,ASSYNYGLAGATQY
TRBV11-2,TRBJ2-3,ASSLIGTDTQY
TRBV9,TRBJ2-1,ASSDHNEQF
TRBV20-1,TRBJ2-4,SASGGPGKNIQY
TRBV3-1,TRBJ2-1,ASRGGHNEQF
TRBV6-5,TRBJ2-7,ASSYGANSYEQY
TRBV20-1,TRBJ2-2,SPKKGGAGGTGELF
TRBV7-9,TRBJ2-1,ASSLPRAEGNEQF
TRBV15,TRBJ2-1,ATSSGRDPYNEQF